The rows below give T cell receptor beta chains drawn from one sample of a study of radiotherapy plus CTLA-4 blockade in lung cancer. Sequencing used immunoSEQ multiplex PCR; TCRdb keeps in-frame clones, though not all of them. Here the sample spans 15,000 or so clones, around 72% being singletons. Sequencing used peripheral blood, obtained from a patient treated with radiotherapy plus ipilimumab. Receptors were obtained from a human donor with non-small cell lung cancer whose response to radiotherapy plus ipilimumab could not be evaluated. CDR3s leave out the opening cysteine and the closing phenylalanine or tryptophan. Each record gives: V gene, D gene, clone size, CDR3 protein. A D gene is named only where the DNA matches it firmly. Clone size appears in some rows only: once, few, many, or a class for an expanded clone.

TRBV18	.	.	ASSPLGAPTGELF
TRBV7-8	.	.	ASSPRTETGYT
TRBV30	.	.	AWRAITGNYGYT
TRBV10-2	.	medium-sized	ASSELTRSMNTEAF
TRBV27	.	.	ASSPRTGHGRGGYQETQY
TRBV4-3	TRBD1	.	ASSQDWATGEGQPQH
TRBV4-1	.	few	ASRQEYNSPLH
TRBV7-7	TRBD2	.	ASSLGTSRTDTQY
TRBV9	.	few	ASSVADNEQF
TRBV10-2	TRBD1	.	ASSVSDRADTQY
TRBV7-8	TRBD1	.	ASSSRDRPSGANVLT
TRBV12-5	.	.	ASCRELNYGYT
TRBV11-2	TRBD2	.	ASSYVRAGVYNEQF
TRBV18	.	once	ASSPYNYVETQY
TRBV30	.	few	AWSVQVSYEQY
TRBV5-1	.	.	ASSFGGGSNNEQF
TRBV5-1	.	.	ASSLTGASEETQY
TRBV15	TRBD1	.	ATSRDPQGSIGETQY
TRBV6-6	.	.	ASSRRGTETQY
TRBV7-2	.	.	ASSLEQGQYEQY
TRBV7-6	.	.	ASSIGVADAQY
TRBV19	TRBD1	.	ASSPGQRYQETQY
TRBV29-1	TRBD1	few	SVTIPPTGAFGYT
TRBV27	TRBD1	.	ASSSGTGGAETQY
TRBV7-2	.	.	ASSSYNSPLH
TRBV19	TRBD1	.	ASNPTGAGELF
TRBV5-4	.	.	ASSLARGMQGYT
TRBV4-1	.	.	ASSLVASNTEAF
TRBV25-1	.	.	ASSEYYQGPNYGYT
TRBV10-3	TRBD1	few	AISESLDRLI
TRBV29-1	TRBD1	.	SVAPGTGGNTIY
TRBV29-1	TRBD1	.	SAKGDRGAEAF
TRBV4-1	TRBD2	.	ASSQDRGLAGLREQF
TRBV29-1	TRBD1	.	SVEPGGQEAF
TRBV28	.	.	ASSSDKSSYNEQF
TRBV4-2	.	.	ASSQDPGLTNEKLF
TRBV6-6	.	.	ASSYGGSTDTQY
TRBV9	.	.	ASSAWTGSQETQY
TRBV6-5	TRBD1	.	ASSRTGRGGYT
TRBV7-6	.	.	ASSLTTGGATTGELF
TRBV6-4	.	.	ASSDSPFGGPAALH
TRBV28	.	.	AITRGNTGELF
TRBV6-5	.	.	ASTAGYEQY
TRBV5-6	TRBD1	.	ASSIDRGRVEDEKLF
TRBV7-8	TRBD2	.	ASSFGASGGSQTQY
TRBV30	.	.	AWSVGGLNTEAF
TRBV9	TRBD2	.	ASSSSGGSSYNEQF
TRBV10-3	TRBD2	.	AISRLAGGHRSTDTQY
TRBV28	.	.	ASSLYRERYGYT
TRBV5-1	.	.	ASSLAAGTEAF